The present T cell receptor beta chain was sequenced within a study of regulatory T cells in long-lasting Graves disease. Study-level points and caveats: Those with persistent disease had in common more public clonotypes (fewer than 3,000) than new patients (approximately 920).

Arm-PCR of CDR3 regions and iRepertoire HTBI primers were used to build TCR beta libraries. TCRdb re-derived calls from the multiplex PCR reads in MiXCR, one entry per CDR3 protein. The sample holds around 450,000 distinct CDR3 sequences, about 22% seen once. Time point meaning: persistent/refractory GD, antithyroid drugs over 5 years with positive TRAb. Preparation of the TCR library used RNA extracted from PBMCs. Concerning this clonotype itself: Its antigen is undetermined. A junction boundary mismatches the germline segment, possibly from a read error.

The sample here was peripheral blood mononuclear cells (PBMCs), taken when the disease was refractory, from a patient treated with antithyroid drugs. The receptor was derived from a female donor with Graves disease.

The CDR3 DNA follows: TGTACCAGTAGTTCCCCACTTTCGGCAGCAAGCAACGTCCTGACTTTC. This translates into CTSSSPLSAASNVLTF. The chain links TRBV19 to TRBJ2-6; D is ambiguous. Germline assignment: CDR1 LNHDA and CDR2 SQIVND (reference sequence). This CDR3 contains 16 residues.